These 29 T cell receptor beta chains came from one sample sequenced in a study of cytomegalovirus exposure and HLA in healthy donors. Primers for the PCR totalled 60 Vbeta and 13 Jbeta. Profiling relied on immunoSEQ multiplex PCR, and the TCRdb table lists in-frame clones only, not all of them. The repertoire has over 100,000 clones, about 70% of them found once; the top ten carry around 4.9%. What was sequenced was PBMCs. The receptor set was obtained from a man aged 25 to 45 in good health and CMV-seropositive.

This clone was seen a few times. J is TRBJ1-1 and V is TRBV6-1; D is uncertain. CDR3 size: 12 residues. Between the trimmed V and J ends, which lost 6 bases and 1 base, there was a span of 6 bases. CDR1 and CDR2 from the germline V gene are MNHNS and SASEGT. CDR3: CASREQNTEAFF. Here the CDR3 DNA reads TGTGCCAGCAGAGAGCAGAACACTGAAGCTTTCTTT.

A note on this clone: Compared with germline, one end of the junction differs, possibly owing to a read error. The CDR3 here is CASSTRGRDGYPF. CDR3 sequence (DNA): TGTGCCAGCAGTACCCGAGGGAGGGACGGCTACCCCTTC. The chain recombines TRBV6-5 with TRBJ1-2, with D possibly being TRBD1 (5 bases). CDR3 length: 13 amino acids. CDR1 and CDR2 (germline): MNHEY, SVGAGI.

The genes are TRBV28 and TRBJ2-7, with TRBD1 identical over 9 bases. There are 15 residues in the CDR3. Losses at the gene ends were 3 bases for V and 4 bases for J; bases not matched to a gene: 7. Germline CDR1 MDHEN, CDR2 SYDVKM. The CDR3 protein is CASSFRDRELYEQYF. Written as DNA, the CDR3 is TGTGCCAGCAGTTTCCGGGACAGGGAATTGTACGAGCAGTACTTC.

The sample holds one count of this clone. J is TRBJ2-5 and V is TRBV9; TRBD2 agrees at 11 bases. The J segment lost 4 bases and the V segment lost 4 bases, leaving 9 bases of the junction unmatched. This CDR3 spans 16 amino acids. CDR1 and CDR2 (germline): SGDLS, YYNGEE. CDR3 coding DNA: TGTGCCAGCAGCCCTGGGGTAGCGGGGGGGCCAGAGACCCAGTACTTC. As protein: CASSPGVAGGPETQYF.

This clone was detected a few times. V gene TRBV6-5 combines with J gene TRBJ1-4, with 9 bases matching TRBD1. CDR1 is MNHEY, CDR2 SVGAGI, per germline. This CDR3 has 14 residues. After removal of 4 bases from V and 7 bases from J, the junction contained 4 bases not matched to a gene. DNA of the CDR3: TGTGCCAGCAGTTCTGGACAGGGGCCTGAAAAACTGTTTTTT. This gives the protein CASSSGQGPEKLFF.

This chain links TRBV4-2 with TRBJ2-7; 14 positions match TRBD2. CDR3 length: 15 amino acids. The V segment lost 1 base and the J segment 6 bases; nucleotides outside the gene matches: 2. Germline-derived CDR1 and CDR2 are LGHNA and YNFKEQ. CDR3 in DNA: TGTGCCAGCAGCCAAGGACTAGCGGGGGGGGTCGAGCAGTACTTC. The encoded protein is CASSQGLAGGVEQYF.

The V call is TRBV7-9, the J call TRBJ2-5, with D possibly TRBD1 on 6 matching bases. V was cut by 8 bases and J by 4 bases, with 17 bases left in between. Germline CDR1 reads SEHNR; CDR2 reads FQNEAQ (reference sequence). The CDR3 has 14 amino acids. In DNA form, the CDR3 reads TGTGCCAGCTGGGGACACGGTGCAGGAGAGACCCAGTACTTC. Amino acids: CASWGHGAGETQYF.

The chain couples TRBV5-8 to TRBJ1-6; the match to TRBD1 covers 9 bases. Looked up from germline, CDR1 is SGHTS and CDR2 is YDEGEE. V shed 3 bases, J shed 9 bases, and the junction held 4 bases outside the gene matches. This CDR3 spans 14 amino acids. CDR3 sequence (DNA): TGTGCCAGCAGCTACAGGGGGCTCCCTTCACCCCTCCACTTT. Translation: CASSYRGLPSPLHF.

The chain has TRBV30 and TRBJ1-2; maybe TRBD1 (6 bases). The germline V and J ends were trimmed by 2 bases and 1 base, with 20 bases remaining between them. The CDR3 has 17 residues. Germline CDR1 GTSNPN, CDR2 SVGIG (reference sequence). The CDR3: CAWSQGRGGRSNYGYTF. For the CDR3, the DNA is TGTGCCTGGAGTCAAGGGCGGGGGGGGCGCAGTAACTATGGCTACACCTTC. Complete variable domain (other parts from reference TRBV30 and TRBJ1-2): SQTIHQWPATLVQPVGSPLSLECTVEGTSNPNLYWYRQAAGRGLQLLFYSVGIGQISSEVPQNLSASRPQDRQFILSSKKLLLSDSGFYLCAWSQGRGGRSNYGYTFGSGTRLTVV.

The rearrangement links TRBV2 to TRBJ2-5; the match to TRBD1 covers 11 bases. This CDR3 spans 17 amino acids. Trimming removed 5 bases from V and 3 bases from J; junction bases left unmatched: 11. The germline CDR1 and CDR2 sequences are SNHLY and FYNNEI. The CDR3 nucleotides read TGTGCCAGCAGTAAAAACATACCGGGACAGGGGGAAGAGACCCAGTACTTC. Protein sequence: CASSKNIPGQGEETQYF.

The chain is built from TRBV28 and TRBJ1-2, with 8 bases matching TRBD1. The CDR3 totals 14 residues. After removal of 6 bases from V and 2 bases from J, the junction contained 5 bases not matched to a gene. Germline CDR1 is MDHEN and CDR2 is SYDVKM. Here the CDR3 reads CASRETGVNYGYTF. CDR3 DNA: TGTGCCAGCAGGGAGACAGGGGTAAACTATGGCTACACCTTC.

The J gene is TRBJ2-3, the V gene TRBV7-2; TRBD2 matches 8 bases. The CDR3 spans 15 residues. Germline CDR1 reads SGHTA; CDR2 reads FQGNSA. Trimming removed 2 bases from V and 6 bases from J; junction bases left unmatched: 7. The CDR3 coding sequence is TGTGCCAGCAGCTTATTTGCGGGGGGCCCGGATACGCAGTATTTT. It codes for CASSLFAGGPDTQYF.

This clone showed up just a few times. The sample has other DNA sequences that encode this CDR3 too. V gene TRBV7-9 combines with J gene TRBJ2-5; 8 positions agree with TRBD1. The CDR3 is 14 residues long. CDR1 is SEHNR, CDR2 FQNEAQ, per germline (reference sequence). V lost 1 base to trimming and J lost 4 bases; unmatched junction nucleotides: 2. This chain's CDR3 is CASSLVRGPETQYF. CDR3 DNA sequence: TGTGCCAGCAGCTTAGTCAGGGGGCCAGAGACCCAGTACTTC.

This chain uses TRBV30 with TRBJ2-3, with 9 bases fitting TRBD2. The junction had 5 bases not matched to a gene; V was cut back by 3 bases and J by 4 bases. The CDR3 covers 14 residues. The germline CDR1 and CDR2 sequences are GTSNPN and SVGIG (reference sequence). CDR3 sequence reads: CAWRSSGAPDTQYF. The CDR3, as DNA: TGTGCCTGGAGGTCTAGCGGGGCCCCAGATACGCAGTATTTT.

The gene calls are TRBV7-2 and TRBJ1-1; the D gene is possibly TRBD1 (6 bases). The CDR3 spans 16 residues. V was cut by 3 bases and J by 1 base, with 15 bases left in between. Germline CDR1 SGHTA, CDR2 FQGNSA. The CDR3 DNA reads as TGTGCCAGCAGCTTGGGACAACGGGAGGGGAACACTGAAGCTTTCTTT. Amino acid sequence: CASSLGQREGNTEAFF. The whole variable domain, filled in from reference TRBV7-2 and TRBJ1-1, reads GAGVSQSPSNKVTEKGKDVELRCDPISGHTALYWYRQSLGQGLEFLIYFQGNSAPDKSGLPSDRFSAERTGGSVSTLTIQRTQQEDSAVYLCASSLGQREGNTEAFFGQGTRLTVV.

As DNA, the CDR3 is TGTGCCAGCAGCACAATACAGGGCACTAATGAAAAACTGTTTTTT. Its translation: CASSTIQGTNEKLFF. The rearrangement joins TRBV11-2 to TRBJ1-4, with D perhaps TRBD1 (6 bases). CDR1 is SGHAT, CDR2 FQNNGV, per germline. The V end lost 5 bases, the J end lost 2 bases, and 12 bases lay between the germline ends. The CDR3 is 15 residues long.

Note on this clone: An end of the junction does not agree with germline; a read error may underlie this. This rearrangement joins TRBV5-1 to TRBJ1-2; 9 bases are shared with TRBD1. Germline V lookup: CDR1 SGHRS, CDR2 YFSETQ. The CDR3 extends over 16 amino acids. The CDR3 DNA follows: TGCGCCAGCAGCTTACCGGGACAGGGAATGCCGGGGGGCTACCCCTTC. Translating it yields CASSLPGQGMPGGYPF.

The CDR3 DNA follows: TGTGCCAGCAGCTCTTTTTGGCGCCCGGGTTCCGGCGGAAACACCATATATTTT. Translated, it gives CASSSFWRPGSGGNTIYF. This sequence joins TRBV13 and TRBJ1-3; D gene uncertain. Germline lookup yields CDR1 PRHDT and CDR2 FYEKMQ (reference sequence). The V end was cut by 4 bases, the J end by 4 bases, with 23 bases between. This CDR3 contains 18 residues.

The chain employs TRBV5-1 and TRBJ1-2, with 9 bases identical to TRBD1. Trimming removed 6 bases from V and 5 bases from J; junction bases left unmatched: 14. CDR1 and CDR2 (germline): SGHRS, YFSETQ. The CDR3 runs to 16 residues. CDR3 residues: CASTPQGASSGYGYTF. In DNA, the CDR3 is TGCGCCAGCACCCCACAGGGGGCGTCCTCTGGGTATGGCTACACCTTC. The variable domain in full, with the rest retrieved from reference TRBV5-1 and TRBJ1-2, is KAGVTQTPRYLIKTRGQQVTLSCSPISGHRSVSWYQQTPGQGLQFLFEYFSETQRNKGNFPGRFSGRQFSNSRSEMNVSTLELGDSALYLCASTPQGASSGYGYTFGSGTRLTVV.

The V gene is TRBV7-2, the J gene TRBJ2-7; 7 bases match TRBD1. Trimming took 1 base from V and 6 from J; bases not matched to a gene: 6. This CDR3 comprises 14 residues. Germline V CDR1 and CDR2: SGHTA, FQGNSA. The CDR3 region is CASSLVRGHGEQYF. CDR3 coding DNA: TGTGCCAGCAGCTTAGTAAGGGGGCATGGCGAGCAGTACTTC. Full variable domain (rest looked up from reference TRBV7-2 and TRBJ2-7): GAGVSQSPSNKVTEKGKDVELRCDPISGHTALYWYRQSLGQGLEFLIYFQGNSAPDKSGLPSDRFSAERTGGSVSTLTIQRTQQEDSAVYLCASSLVRGHGEQYFGPGTRLTVT.

The chain recombines TRBV30 with TRBJ1-2, with D unclear. Germline values: CDR1 GTSNPN, CDR2 SVGIG (reference sequence). The CDR3 is made up of 13 amino acids. The germline V and J ends were trimmed by 0 bases and 1 base, with 6 bases remaining between them. The CDR3 sequence: CAWSVNSNYGYTF. CDR3 in DNA: TGTGCCTGGAGTGTAAACAGTAACTATGGCTACACCTTC.

The chain joins TRBV12-2 to TRBJ1-5; the table's D call, TRBD1, was not checked against the DNA. TRBV12-2 is classified as a pseudogene. This CDR3 has 14 amino acids. CDR3 nucleotides: TGTGCAAGTCGATACAGGGTCGGCAATCAGCCCCAGCATTTT. The encoded protein is CASRYRVGNQPQHF.

The chain has TRBV9 and TRBJ2-2, with 12 positions matching TRBD2. The germline V gene encodes CDR1 SGDLS and CDR2 YYNGEE. Trimming cost V 3 bases and J 5 bases; bases outside gene matches: 11. The CDR3 runs to 18 residues. The CDR3 loop is CASSDPSGGERFTGELFF. The CDR3 nucleotides are TGTGCCAGCAGCGACCCTAGCGGGGGGGAGCGTTTTACCGGGGAGCTGTTTTTT. Full variable domain (rest looked up from reference TRBV9 and TRBJ2-2): DSGVTQTPKHLITATGQRVTLRCSPRSGDLSVYWYQQSLDQGLQFLIQYYNGEERAKGNILERFSAQQFPDLHSELNLSSLELGDSALYFCASSDPSGGERFTGELFFGEGSRLTVL.

This CDR3 is CASSQDPGRAGAYEQYF. The CDR3 DNA follows: TGTGCCAGCAGCCAAGACCCGGGCCGCGCGGGGGCCTACGAGCAGTACTTC. The rearrangement joins TRBV4-2 to TRBJ2-7; 7 positions agree with TRBD2. Germline CDR1 reads LGHNA; CDR2 reads YNFKEQ. The J segment lost 2 bases and the V segment lost 0 bases, leaving 10 bases of the junction unmatched. CDR3 length: 17 residues.

V is TRBV6-1 and J is TRBJ1-6, with a possible D match to TRBD1 (6 bases). The CDR3 length is 15 residues. The ends were cut back, 2 bases at V and 7 bases at J, with 12 bases in the middle. In germline, CDR1 is MNHNS, CDR2 SASEGT. This chain's CDR3 is CASSEQGQVNSPLHF. The CDR3 nucleotides read TGTGCCAGCAGTGAACAGGGACAAGTAAATTCACCCCTCCACTTT.

This chain connects TRBV5-5 to TRBJ1-6; 9 bases align to TRBD1. The CDR3 consists of 16 residues. CDR1 SGHKS and CDR2 YYEKEE come from the germline V gene (reference sequence). V trimming: 4 bases; J trimming: 0 bases; junction bases outside the gene matches: 2. Here the CDR3 reads CASSGTGSSYNSPLHF. The CDR3 DNA follows: TGTGCCAGCAGCGGGACAGGGAGCTCCTATAATTCACCCCTCCACTTT.

The chain employs TRBV2 and TRBJ1-2, with D uncertain. Germline assignment: CDR1 SNHLY and CDR2 FYNNEI. With 8 bases removed from V and 0 bases from J, the gap between germline ends came to 4 bases. The CDR3 totals 11 residues. The CDR3: CASPANYGYTF. The CDR3 DNA reads TGTGCCAGCCCGGCTAACTATGGCTACACCTTC. The complete variable domain, with remaining parts taken from reference TRBV2 and TRBJ1-2, reads EPEVTQTPSHQVTQMGQEVILRCVPISNHLYFYWYRQILGQKVEFLVSFYNNEISEKSEIFDDQFSVERPDGSNFTLKIRSTKLEDSAMYFCASPANYGYTFGSGTRLTVV.

V is TRBV10-1 and J is TRBJ2-2; TRBD1 matches at 11 bases. There are 15 residues in the CDR3. J gave up 2 bases and V 5 bases, and 1 base lay outside the gene matches. The germline gives CDR1 WNHNN, CDR2 SYGVQD (reference sequence). The CDR3 region has the DNA TGCGCCAGCAGTTGGACAGGGGGCAACACCGGGGAGCTGTTTTTT. Residues: CASSWTGGNTGELFF.

The chain uses TRBV18 and TRBJ1-1, with TRBD1 matching over 10 bases. The CDR3 has 18 residues. Trimming cost V 3 bases and J 0 bases; bases outside gene matches: 10. CDR1 is KGHSH, CDR2 LQKENI, per germline. CDR3: CASSPLTGGSWVNTEAFF. CDR3 in DNA: TGTGCCAGCTCACCGCTGACAGGGGGCTCGTGGGTGAACACTGAAGCTTTCTTT.